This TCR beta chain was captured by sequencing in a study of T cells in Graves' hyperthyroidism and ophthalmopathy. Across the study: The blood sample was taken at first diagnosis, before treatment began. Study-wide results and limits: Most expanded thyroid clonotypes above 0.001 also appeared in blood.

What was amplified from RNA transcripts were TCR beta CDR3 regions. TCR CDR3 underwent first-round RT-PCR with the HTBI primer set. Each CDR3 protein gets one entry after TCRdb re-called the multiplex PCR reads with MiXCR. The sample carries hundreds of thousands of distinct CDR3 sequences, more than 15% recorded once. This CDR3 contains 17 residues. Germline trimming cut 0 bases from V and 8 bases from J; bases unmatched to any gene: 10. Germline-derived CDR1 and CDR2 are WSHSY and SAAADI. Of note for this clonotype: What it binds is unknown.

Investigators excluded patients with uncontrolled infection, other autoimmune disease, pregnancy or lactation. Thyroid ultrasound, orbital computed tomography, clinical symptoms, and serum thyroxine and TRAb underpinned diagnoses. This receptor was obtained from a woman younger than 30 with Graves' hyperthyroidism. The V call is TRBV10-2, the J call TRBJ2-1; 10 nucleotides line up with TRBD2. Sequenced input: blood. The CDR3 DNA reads TGCGCCAGCAGTGAGTCGGGAGCGGGAGGGCCTAGGGATGAGCAGTTCTTC. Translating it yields CASSESGAGGPRDEQFF.